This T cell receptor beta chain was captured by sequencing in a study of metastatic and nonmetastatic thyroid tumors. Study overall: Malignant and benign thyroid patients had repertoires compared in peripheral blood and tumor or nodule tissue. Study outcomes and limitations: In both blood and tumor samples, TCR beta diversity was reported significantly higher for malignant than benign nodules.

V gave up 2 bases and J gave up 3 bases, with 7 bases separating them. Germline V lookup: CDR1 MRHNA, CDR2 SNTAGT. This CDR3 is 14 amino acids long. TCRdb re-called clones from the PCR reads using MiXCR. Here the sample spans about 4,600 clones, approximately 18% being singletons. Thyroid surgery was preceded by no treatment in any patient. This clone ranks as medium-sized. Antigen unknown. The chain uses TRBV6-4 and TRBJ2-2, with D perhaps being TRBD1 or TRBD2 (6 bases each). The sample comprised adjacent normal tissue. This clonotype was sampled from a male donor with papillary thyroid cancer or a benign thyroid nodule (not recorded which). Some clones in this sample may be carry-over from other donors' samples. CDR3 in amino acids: CASSDGGHTGELFF. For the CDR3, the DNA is TGTGCCAGCAGTGACGGGGGGCACACCGGGGAGCTGTTTTTT.